The 18 T cell receptor beta chains below all came from one sample that was sequenced in a study of blood T cell repertoires in COVID-19. Method: immunoSEQ multiplex PCR; TCRdb's copy keeps in-frame clones and lacks some. The sample lists some 150,000 clones, 80% to 90% occurring once. The sample was peripheral blood. The receptors shown here come from a woman aged 50 to 65 with acute or convalescent COVID-19.

In its sample, this clone was seen once. The chain has TRBV6-8 and TRBJ2-6, with TRBD1 matching 7 bases. V lost 4 bases, J lost 4 bases, and 16 bases stayed unmatched. CDR3 length equals 19 residues. Germline CDR1 MNHGY, CDR2 SAAAGT. CDR3: CASSFLLRGGQAGANVLTF. In DNA form, the CDR3 reads TGTGCCAGCAGTTTCCTTCTCCGTGGCGGACAGGCCGGGGCCAACGTCCTGACTTTC.

The gene calls are TRBV12-3 or TRBV12-4 and TRBJ2-7; D perhaps matches TRBD1 (5 bases). Trimming took off 6 bases at V and 4 bases at J, with 13 bases between the two ends. The CDR3 has 13 residues. The CDR3 DNA follows: TGTGCCAGCAGAACGACAGAGACTTACGAGCAGTACTTC. As protein: CASRTTETYEQYF.

The chain couples TRBV7-2 to TRBJ1-2; D call uncertain. CDR3 length: 13 amino acids. Trimming took 10 bases from V and 2 from J, leaving 14 bases between them. The germline CDR1 and CDR2 sequences are SGHTA and FQGNSA. For the CDR3, the DNA is TGTGCCACTCAAACGGGGATAAACTATGGCTACACCTTC. Translating it yields CATQTGINYGYTF.

The rearrangement uses TRBV2 and TRBJ1-5; possibly TRBD1 for D (6 bases). Germline lookup yields CDR1 SNHLY and CDR2 FYNNEI. The CDR3 consists of 16 residues. The V gene lost 6 bases and the J gene lost 2 bases, with 17 bases spanning the gap. The CDR3 sequence: CASRGGVIIGNQPQHF. CDR3 DNA: TGTGCCAGCAGAGGGGGGGTTATTATAGGCAATCAGCCCCAGCATTTT.

The chain uses TRBV5-1 and TRBJ1-1; D is uncertain. V was shortened by 3 bases and J by 1 base, with 7 bases between the two germline ends. The V gene's germline CDR1 is SGHRS and CDR2 YFSETQ. The CDR3 runs 13 residues. In nucleotides, the CDR3 is TGCGCCAGCAGCTCCCAGGCGAACACTGAAGCTTTCTTT. It codes for CASSSQANTEAFF.

The V gene is TRBV18, the J gene TRBJ1-2; 8 nucleotides match TRBD1. The germline gives CDR1 KGHSH, CDR2 LQKENI. V lost 6 bases, J lost 4 bases, and 10 bases stayed unmatched. The CDR3 has 15 amino acids. The CDR3 bases are TGTGCCAGCTCGCTAGACAGGGGATTGATCTATGGCTACACCTTC. As protein: CASSLDRGLIYGYTF.

The J gene is TRBJ2-7, the V gene TRBV18, with 8 nucleotides matching TRBD1. Germline loops: CDR1 KGHSH, CDR2 LQKENI. The CDR3 is made up of 15 amino acids. Germline trimming cut 3 bases from V and 3 bases from J; bases unmatched to any gene: 7. The CDR3 is CASSPTGTGGYEQYF. The CDR3 DNA sequence: TGTGCCAGCTCACCTACCGGGACAGGAGGCTACGAGCAGTACTTC.

This clone was observed a single time. The chain couples TRBV18 to TRBJ1-2; no clear D. CDR1 and CDR2 from the germline V gene are KGHSH and LQKENI. There are 14 residues in the CDR3. Deletions cut 2 bases from V and 4 bases from J, with 11 bases between. In DNA, the CDR3 is TGTGCCAGCTCACCAGAGACTGAGATCTATGGCTACACCTTC. Protein sequence: CASSPETEIYGYTF.

The CDR3 here is CASSLKQRAGDEQFF. In DNA form, the CDR3 reads TGCGCCAGCAGCCTCAAACAGCGGGCCGGGGATGAGCAGTTCTTC. The V call is TRBV4-3, the J call TRBJ2-1, with D maybe TRBD2 (6 bases). The CDR3 runs to 15 residues. Germline CDR1 is LGHNA and CDR2 is YSLEER. V was shortened by 4 bases and J by 8 bases, with 18 bases between the two germline ends.

The chain combines TRBV10-3 with TRBJ1-1, with a weak D call TRBD1 (6 bases). The germline CDR1 and CDR2 sequences are ENHRY and SYGVKD. CDR3 length equals 14 residues. The germline V and J ends were trimmed by 4 bases and 4 bases, with 13 bases remaining between them. The CDR3 bases are TGTGCCATCAGTGTGGGCAGGGGTGGCACTGAAGCTTTCTTT. Its protein is CAISVGRGGTEAFF.

The chain has TRBV18 and TRBJ2-1; a possible D gene is TRBD2 (6 bases). This CDR3 contains 15 residues. Germline CDR1 and CDR2: KGHSH and LQKENI. Trimming pared 3 bases from V and 7 bases from J, leaving 16 bases between. The CDR3 here is CASSPPEGTFNEQFF. DNA for the CDR3: TGTGCCAGCTCACCTCCCGAGGGGACTTTTAATGAGCAGTTCTTC.

The V gene is TRBV29-1, the J gene TRBJ2-5; 9 nucleotides line up with TRBD2. The CDR3 consists of 16 residues. Per germline, CDR1 SQVTM and CDR2 ANQGSEA. V dropped 1 base and J dropped 5; count of bases not matched to a gene: 11. The CDR3 sequence: CSVEGSREGGSETQYF. CDR3 coding DNA: TGCAGCGTTGAAGGCTCGCGGGAGGGGGGTTCGGAGACCCAGTACTTC.

The chain has TRBV27 and TRBJ2-2; 13 positions agree with TRBD2. The V gene's germline CDR1 is MNHEY and CDR2 SMNVEV (reference sequence). V trimming: 6 bases; J trimming: 6 bases; junction bases outside the gene matches: 7. This CDR3 region has 16 residues. The CDR3, as DNA: TGTGCCAGCAGCCGTCGACTAGCGGGGGGTTCCGGGGAGCTGTTTTTT. It encodes CASSRRLAGGSGELFF.

The chain has TRBV4-3 and TRBJ1-1; no clear D gene. The CDR3 is made up of 15 amino acids. The V gene lost 0 bases and the J gene lost 1 base, with 9 bases spanning the gap. Per germline, CDR1 LGHNA and CDR2 YSLEER. The CDR3 DNA sequence: TGCGCCAGCAGCCAAGAAGAGGGTAGGAACACTGAAGCTTTCTTT. This gives the protein CASSQEEGRNTEAFF.

V usage is TRBV11-2 and J usage is TRBJ2-7; D unclear. In germline, CDR1 is SGHAT, CDR2 FQNNGV. V was clipped by 4 bases and J by 4 bases, with 8 bases between them. The CDR3 contains 12 residues. The CDR3 is CASSSEEYEQYF. CDR3 sequence (DNA): TGTGCCAGCAGCTCCGAGGAGTACGAGCAGTACTTC.

V usage is TRBV7-2 and J usage is TRBJ2-5; tentatively, D is TRBD2 (6 bases). The J call is doubtful: the DNA matches TRBJ2-7 better. This CDR3 contains 14 residues. From germline, CDR1 is SGHTA and CDR2 FQGNSA. CDR3 sequence: CASSSRDSSYEQYF. The CDR3 DNA follows: TGTGCCAGCAGCTCCCGGGACTCGTCTTACGAGCAGTACTTC.

The chain has TRBV7-2 and TRBJ1-2; D unclear. V shed 1 base and J shed 2 bases, with 5 bases lying between them. This CDR3 has 13 amino acids. CDR1 is SGHTA and CDR2 is FQGNSA in the germline V gene. As DNA, the CDR3 is TGTGCCAGCAGCTTAGGGAGGAACTATGGCTACACCTTC. This encodes CASSLGRNYGYTF.

This sequence joins TRBV5-1 and TRBJ2-7; 7 bases match TRBD1. The V and J ends lost 0 bases and 3 bases, in that order; junction bases with no gene match: 3. Germline V gives CDR1 SGHRS, CDR2 YFSETQ. The CDR3 is 14 residues long. The CDR3 sequence: CASSLESGGYEQYF. The CDR3 region has the DNA TGCGCCAGCAGCTTGGAATCAGGGGGCTACGAGCAGTACTTC.